These 6 T cell receptor beta chains were all obtained from the same sample, sequenced in a study of blood T cell repertoires in COVID-19. Generated by immunoSEQ multiplex PCR, the TCRdb table keeps only in-frame clones and is missing some. The repertoire holds tens of thousands of clones, with around nine tenths as singletons. The sequencing sample was made of peripheral blood. These receptor sequences come from a middle-aged man with active COVID-19.

The chain employs TRBV5-4 and TRBJ2-5, with 8 bases identical to TRBD2. This CDR3 has 16 residues. CDR1 is SGHNT, CDR2 YYREEE, per germline (reference sequence). The V gene end was trimmed by 0 bases and the J gene end by 3 bases; junction bases not matched to a gene: 7. This CDR3 is CASSLERTSWEETQYF. The DNA for the CDR3 is TGTGCCAGCAGCTTGGAGCGGACTAGCTGGGAAGAGACCCAGTACTTC.

The chain is built from TRBV21-1 and TRBJ1-4; the D segment call TRBD1 is taken from the table without a DNA check. TRBV21-1 is an annotated pseudogene. This CDR3 region has 15 residues. CDR3 DNA: TGTGCCAGCAGCTCCCTAGGGGGCGGGTATGAAAAACTGTTTTTT. Its protein product is CASSSLGGGYEKLFF.

With respect to this clone: One end of the junction is discordant with germline, which a read error may explain. The rearrangement uses TRBV14 and TRBJ1-1, with 11 bases aligning to TRBD1. CDR1 is SGHDN and CDR2 is FVKESK in the germline V gene. The CDR3 is 15 residues long. The DNA of the CDR3 is TGTGCCAACAGCCTAAGGACAGGGGGCTCCGCTGAAGCTTTCTTT. As protein: CANSLRTGGSAEAFF.

This sequence joins TRBV6-5 and TRBJ2-7; the D gene is possibly TRBD1 (6 bases). Germline CDR1 and CDR2: MNHEY and SVGAGI. The CDR3 covers 13 residues. Trimming cost V 4 bases and J 2 bases, with 9 bases left between them. CDR3 residues: CASSSGQTYEQYF. CDR3 in DNA: TGTGCCAGCAGTTCCGGACAGACCTACGAGCAGTACTTC.

This chain connects TRBV6-5 to TRBJ2-7; 7 bases map to TRBD2. The CDR3 spans 15 residues. Germline trimming cut 2 bases from V and 6 bases from J; bases unmatched to any gene: 10. Germline V gene sequence: CDR1 MNHEY, CDR2 SVGAGI. CDR3 DNA sequence: TGTGCCAGCAGTTACGGTGGCGGGGGTGGAGGCGAGCAGTACTTC. This translates into CASSYGGGGGGEQYF.

This clone has only a few counts. The rearrangement links TRBV28 to TRBJ1-5, with D maybe TRBD1 (5 bases). Germline V gene lookup returns CDR1 MDHEN and CDR2 SYDVKM. V was shortened by 7 bases and J by 1 base, with 11 bases between the two germline ends. CDR3 size: 14 residues. The CDR3 DNA reads TGTGCCAGCATCGCTTCAGGGAGCAATCAGCCCCAGCATTTT. It specifies CASIASGSNQPQHF.